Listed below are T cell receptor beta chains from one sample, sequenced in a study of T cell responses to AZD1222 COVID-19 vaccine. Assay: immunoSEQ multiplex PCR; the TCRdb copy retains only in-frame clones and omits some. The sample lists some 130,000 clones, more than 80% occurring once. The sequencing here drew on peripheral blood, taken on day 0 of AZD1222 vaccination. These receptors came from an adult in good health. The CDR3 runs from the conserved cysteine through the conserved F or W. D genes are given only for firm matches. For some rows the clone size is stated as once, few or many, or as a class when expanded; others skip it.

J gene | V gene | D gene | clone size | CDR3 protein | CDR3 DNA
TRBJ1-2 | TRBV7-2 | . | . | CASSLMGGSNYGYTF | TGTGCCAGCAGCTTAATGGGGGGGTCTAACTATGGCTACACCTTC
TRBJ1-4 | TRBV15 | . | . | CATSRVIPGATNEKLFF | TGTGCCACCAGCAGGGTTATTCCGGGAGCAACTAATGAAAAACTGTTTTTT
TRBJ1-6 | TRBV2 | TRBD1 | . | CASSVRQGSSYNSPLHF | TGTGCCAGCAGTGTCCGACAGGGGAGCTCCTATAATTCACCCCTCCACTTT
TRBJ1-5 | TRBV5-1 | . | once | CASSLGLENQPQHF | TGCGCCAGCAGCTTGGGTCTAGAGAATCAGCCCCAGCATTTT
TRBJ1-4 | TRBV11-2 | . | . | CASSPLRGGEKLFF | TGTGCCAGCAGTCCCCTGCGGGGGGGTGAAAAACTGTTTTTT
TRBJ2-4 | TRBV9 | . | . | CASSPDGGRDSKAAKNIQYF | TGTGCCAGCAGCCCCGACGGGGGCCGTGACTCTAAAGCGGCCAAAAACATTCAGTACTTC
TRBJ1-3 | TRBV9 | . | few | CASSVGNSEHTIYF | TGTGCCAGCAGCGTAGGTAACAGTGAACACACCATATATTTT
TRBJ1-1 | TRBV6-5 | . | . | CASNKSGRQNTEAFF | TGTGCCAGCAACAAGTCCGGACGGCAGAACACTGAAGCTTTCTTT
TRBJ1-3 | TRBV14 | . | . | CASSRQLGAVSGNTIYF | TGTGCCAGCAGCCGCCAACTGGGGGCAGTCTCTGGAAACACCATATATTTT
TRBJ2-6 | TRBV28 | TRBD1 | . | CASRQQGGANVLTF | TGTGCCAGCAGGCAACAGGGGGGGGCCAACGTCCTGACTTTC
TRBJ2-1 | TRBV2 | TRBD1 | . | CASKGAGTYNEQFF | TGTGCCTCGAAGGGGGCGGGTACCTACAATGAGCAGTTCTTC
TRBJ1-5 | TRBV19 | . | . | CASRPDRRVGNQPQHF | TGTGCCAGTAGACCTGACAGGCGGGTGGGCAATCAGCCCCAGCATTTT
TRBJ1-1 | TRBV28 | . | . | CASSYPLMGVNTEAFF | TGTGCCAGCAGTTATCCCCTCATGGGGGTGAACACTGAAGCTTTCTTT
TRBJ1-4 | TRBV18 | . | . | CASAKGGPTNEKLFF | TGTGCCAGCGCTAAGGGAGGCCCAACTAATGAAAAACTGTTTTTT
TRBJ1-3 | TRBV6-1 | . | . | CASSERGWGNTIYF | TGTGCCAGCAGTGAACGGGGGTGGGGAAACACCATATATTTT
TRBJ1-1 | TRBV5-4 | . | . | CASSTSMGDTEAFF | TGTGCCAGCAGCACCTCGATGGGGGACACTGAAGCTTTCTTT
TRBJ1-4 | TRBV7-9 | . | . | CASSDHRATNEKLFF | TGTGCCAGCAGCGACCACAGGGCAACTAATGAAAAACTGTTTTTT
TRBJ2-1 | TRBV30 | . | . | CAWTGVVGEQFF | TGTGCCTGGACCGGGGTAGTCGGTGAGCAGTTCTTC
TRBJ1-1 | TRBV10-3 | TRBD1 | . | CAISPAVGQENTEAFF | TGTGCCATCAGTCCCGCCGTGGGACAGGAGAATACTGAAGCTTTCTTT
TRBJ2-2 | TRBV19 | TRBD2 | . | CASSSWTSGGTGELFF | TGTGCCAGTAGTAGCTGGACTAGCGGGGGCACCGGGGAGCTGTTTTTT
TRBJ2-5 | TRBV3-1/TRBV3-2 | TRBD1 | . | CASRQSGTGLETQYF | TGTGCCAGCAGGCAGTCCGGGACAGGTCTGGAGACCCAGTACTTC
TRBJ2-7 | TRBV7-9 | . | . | CASSLGLPHEQYF | TGTGCCAGCAGCTTAGGACTACCACACGAGCAGTACTTC
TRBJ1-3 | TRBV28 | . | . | CASSLSGDGNTIYF | TGTGCCAGCAGTTTATCTGGGGATGGAAACACCATATATTTT
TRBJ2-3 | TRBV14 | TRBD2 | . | CASSWRRLAGTDTQYF | TGTGCCAGCAGCTGGCGGCGGCTAGCGGGCACAGATACGCAGTATTTT
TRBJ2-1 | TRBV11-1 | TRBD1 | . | CASSWDRDSSYNEQFF | TGTGCCAGCAGCTGGGACCGGGACAGCTCCTACAATGAGCAGTTCTTC
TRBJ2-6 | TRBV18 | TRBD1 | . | CASSPGLTGGVSGANVLTF | TGTGCCAGCTCACCCGGATTGACAGGGGGCGTTTCTGGGGCCAACGTCCTGACTTTC
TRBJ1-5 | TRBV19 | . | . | CASRQTSNQPQHF | TGTGCCAGTAGGCAGACGAGCAATCAGCCCCAGCATTTT
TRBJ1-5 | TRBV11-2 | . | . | CASSLAPGRTQHF | TGTGCCAGCAGCTTAGCTCCAGGGAGAACCCAGCATTTT
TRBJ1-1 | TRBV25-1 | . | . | CASSEGGNTEAFF | TGTGCCAGCAGTGAAGGGGGGAACACTGAAGCTTTCTTT
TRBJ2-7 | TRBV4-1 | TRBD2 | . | CASSTLWASGGADPHEQYF | TGCGCCAGCAGCACTCTCTGGGCAAGCGGGGGGGCCGATCCCCACGAGCAGTACTTC
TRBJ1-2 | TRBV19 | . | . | CASSTQAGGANYGYTF | TGTGCCAGTAGTACTCAAGCGGGGGGGGCGAATTATGGCTACACCTTC
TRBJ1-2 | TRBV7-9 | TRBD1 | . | CASSLRQGNYGYTF | TGTGCCAGCAGCTTAAGACAGGGAAACTATGGCTACACCTTC